The 11 T cell receptor beta chains reported below all come from one sample, sequenced in a study of T cells in localized non-small cell lung cancer. The table came from immunoSEQ multiplex PCR; TCRdb's copy has only in-frame clones and leaves some out. The table records approximately 21,000 clones, around 90% of them present only once. This specimen was peripheral blood, taken before any cancer treatment. The source is a male donor older than 55 with stage I lung adenocarcinoma.

V gene TRBV19 combines with J gene TRBJ2-3, with D maybe TRBD2 (6 bases). Per germline, CDR1 LNHDA and CDR2 SQIVND (reference sequence). Trimming took off 6 bases at V and 5 bases at J, with 12 bases between the two ends. This CDR3 contains 13 residues. This chain's CDR3 is CASSPGRGDTQYF. As DNA, the CDR3 is TGTGCCAGTAGCCCCGGGAGAGGAGATACGCAGTATTTT.

V gene TRBV18 combines with J gene TRBJ2-1; D not certain. Looked up from germline, CDR1 is KGHSH and CDR2 is LQKENI. The germline V and J ends were trimmed by 0 bases and 7 bases, with 16 bases remaining between them. CDR3 length: 16 amino acids. The CDR3 protein is CASSPPDGYVGNEQFF. CDR3 sequence (DNA): TGTGCCAGCTCACCACCAGACGGGTATGTTGGTAATGAGCAGTTCTTC.

The chain is built from TRBV11-2 and TRBJ2-2; TRBD1 might be the D (6 bases). This CDR3 has 15 residues. V gave up 6 bases and J gave up 5 bases, with 16 bases separating them. Germline V gives CDR1 SGHAT, CDR2 FQNNGV. The CDR3 loop is CASRPQGRGTGELFF. The CDR3 DNA reads TGTGCCAGCAGGCCACAGGGAAGGGGGACCGGGGAGCTGTTTTTT.

The chain couples TRBV7-8 to TRBJ2-5, with D possibly matching TRBD1 (6 bases). V lost 1 base to trimming and J lost 2 bases, with 8 bases between them. The germline CDR1 and CDR2 sequences are SGHVS and FQNEAQ. There are 14 residues in the CDR3. CDR3 DNA sequence: TGTGCCAGCAGCTTAGGAAGGGGGCAAGAGACCCAGTACTTC. Its protein is CASSLGRGQETQYF.

This chain links TRBV7-2 with TRBJ1-4, with 8 bases lining up with TRBD1. J gave up 6 bases and V 6 bases, and 6 bases lay outside the gene matches. The CDR3 spans 14 residues. Germline V gives CDR1 SGHTA, CDR2 FQGNSA. CDR3: CASRLAGGDEKLFF. The CDR3 nucleotides are TGTGCCAGCAGATTGGCAGGGGGCGATGAAAAACTGTTTTTT.

Points on this clone: The sample holds other DNA sequences that translate to the same CDR3. The chain couples TRBV2 to TRBJ2-1; 7 nucleotides match TRBD2. There are 15 residues in the CDR3. Germline trimming cut 6 bases from V and 3 bases from J; bases unmatched to any gene: 8. Germline V gives CDR1 SNHLY, CDR2 FYNNEI. In DNA, the CDR3 is TGTGCCAGCAGACGAAGCGGGGCTCTCTACAATGAGCAGTTCTTC. Its protein product is CASRRSGALYNEQFF.

The CDR3: CASRSGANTGELFF. In nucleotides, the CDR3 is TGTGCCAGTAGGAGTGGCGCGAACACCGGGGAGCTGTTTTTT. J is TRBJ2-2 and V is TRBV19; D gene unclear. The CDR3 runs to 14 residues. Germline V gene lookup returns CDR1 LNHDA and CDR2 SQIVND (reference sequence). The V and J ends lost 6 bases and 0 bases respectively, with 8 bases between them.

This clone has a handful of counts. The chain links TRBV27 to TRBJ1-1; 9 bases line up with TRBD1. V was clipped by 2 bases and J by 1 base; unmatched bases: 5. Per the germline V gene, CDR1 is MNHEY and CDR2 is SMNVEV (reference sequence). The CDR3 totals 16 residues. CDR3 DNA: TGTGCCAGCAGTTTAAACAGGGGGCAACGGAACACTGAAGCTTTCTTT. It yields the protein CASSLNRGQRNTEAFF.

The J gene is TRBJ2-1, the V gene TRBV19, with 9 bases lining up with TRBD2. Germline V gives CDR1 LNHDA, CDR2 SQIVND (reference sequence). This CDR3 region has 15 residues. Trimming took 5 bases from V and 7 from J; bases not matched to a gene: 9. CDR3 DNA: TGTGCCAGTAGTGAAAGCGGGGGGCCACGTAATGAGCAGTTCTTC. Translated: CASSESGGPRNEQFF. The entire variable domain, with the rest obtained from reference TRBV19 and TRBJ2-1, is as follows: DGGITQSPKYLFRKEGQNVTLSCEQNLNHDAMYWYRQDPGQGLRLIYYSQIVNDFQKGDIAEGYSVSREKKESFPLTVTSAQKNPTAFYLCASSESGGPRNEQFFGPGTRLTVL.

The CDR3 protein is CASSQDWGRGGGYTF. For the CDR3, the DNA is TGTGCCAGCAGCCAAGATTGGGGCCGGGGGGGTGGCTACACCTTC. This chain uses TRBV4-2 with TRBJ1-2; D may be TRBD1 (5 bases). The V gene lost 0 bases and the J gene lost 7 bases, with 15 bases spanning the gap. Germline values: CDR1 LGHNA, CDR2 YNFKEQ. The CDR3 has 15 residues.

In its sample, this clone was seen once. This chain links TRBV27 with TRBJ2-5; D uncertain. V gave up 2 bases and J gave up 5 bases, with 12 bases separating them. The CDR3 runs to 14 residues. Germline assignment: CDR1 MNHEY and CDR2 SMNVEV (reference sequence). The CDR3 spells CASSLNSAGETQYF. The CDR3 DNA follows: TGTGCCAGCAGTTTAAACAGCGCCGGGGAGACCCAGTACTTC.